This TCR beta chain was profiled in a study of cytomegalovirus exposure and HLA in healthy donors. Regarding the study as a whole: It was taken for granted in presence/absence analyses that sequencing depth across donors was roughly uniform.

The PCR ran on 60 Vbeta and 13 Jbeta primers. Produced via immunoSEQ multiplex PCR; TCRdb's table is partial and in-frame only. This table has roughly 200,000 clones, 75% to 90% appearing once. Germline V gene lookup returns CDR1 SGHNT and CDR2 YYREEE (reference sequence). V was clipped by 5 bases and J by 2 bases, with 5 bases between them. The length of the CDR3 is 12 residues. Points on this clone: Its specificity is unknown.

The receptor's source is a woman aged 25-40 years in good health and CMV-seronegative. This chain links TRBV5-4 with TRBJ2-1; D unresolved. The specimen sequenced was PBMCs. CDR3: CASSSTYNEQFF. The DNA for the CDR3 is TGTGCCAGCAGTTCTACCTACAATGAGCAGTTCTTC.